Sequencing of this TCR beta chain was carried out in a study of long-term antiretroviral therapy in people with HIV. Study outcomes and limitations: Spans of CDR3 length were tighter for HIV repertoires than for controls.

The immunoSEQ assay was v3.0, run at survey level. Per-sample TRB depth target: about 35,000-55,000 T-cell genomes. The repertoire was sequenced with immunoSEQ multiplex PCR; TCRdb's copy has only in-frame clones and lacks some. The sample yields under 25,000 clones, about 88% seen once. Worth noting for this clone: No antigen is known for it.

J was trimmed by 2 bases and V by 3 bases; bases with no gene match: 8. The CDR3 runs to 16 residues. CDR1 MNHNY and CDR2 SVGAGI come from the germline V gene (reference sequence). The clonotype comes from a man aged 60 to 75 with HIV. V is TRBV6-6 and J is TRBJ2-3; 7 bases match TRBD1. The sequencing used unsorted PBMCs, collected 0.6 years after starting antiretroviral therapy. The CDR3, as DNA: TGTGCCAGCAGTTATAGAGACAGGGACCACACAGATACGCAGTATTTT. It is translated as CASSYRDRDHTDTQYF.